These 25 T cell receptor beta chains came from one sample sequenced in a study of CXCR3-negative and CXCR3-positive naive CD8 T cells. The authors prepared UMI-labeled TRB cDNA libraries by 5' RACE. Following a re-call of the 5' RACE reads, TCRdb has one entry per CDR3 protein and lacks DNA. The sample table includes 150,000 or so distinct CDR3 sequences. Sequencing was performed on naive CXCR3- CD8+ T cells from blood. Subset reported: CD45RO-CCR7+CD27+CD95- naive CD8+ T cells lacking CXCR3 (TNR3-). All receptors come from a human donor in good health. Some clones in this sample may be carry-over from other donors' samples.

The chain has TRBV20-1 and TRBJ2-7; TCRdb lists TRBD2, though no DNA is available to test this call. The CDR3 extends over 13 amino acids. Germline assignment: CDR1 DFQATT and CDR2 SNEGSKA (reference sequence). The CDR3 protein is CSARVAGSYEQYF.

The chain couples TRBV13 to TRBJ1-2; TCRdb picks TRBD1, but there is no DNA to check that call. The CDR3 totals 16 residues. Germline V gene lookup returns CDR1 PRHDT and CDR2 FYEKMQ (reference sequence). CDR3: CASRTGTEAPNYGYTF.

The V gene is TRBV29-1, the J gene TRBJ2-3; TCRdb reports TRBD2, a call that lacks DNA to check it against. The CDR3 loop spans 17 amino acids. Germline values: CDR1 SQVTM, CDR2 ANQGSEA. The CDR3 loop is CSVERTSGFTSTDTQYF.

V is TRBV7-9 and J is TRBJ2-5; TCRdb proposes TRBD1, but this gene call is untestable without DNA. The CDR3 length is 16 residues. The germline CDR1 and CDR2 sequences are SEHNR and FQNEAQ (reference sequence). The CDR3 here is CASSQGGQELQETQYF.

The chain recombines TRBV4-1 with TRBJ1-2. The CDR3 has 14 amino acids. Germline CDR1 is MGHRA and CDR2 is YSYEKL. The CDR3 here is CASSQGWVLDGYTF.

This rearrangement joins TRBV20-1 to TRBJ2-2; the TCRdb D gene call, TRBD1, has no DNA to confirm it. CDR3 length equals 14 residues. CDR1 is DFQATT, CDR2 SNEGSKA, per germline (reference sequence). CDR3 loop: CSASWNRETGELFF.

The chain has TRBV29-1 and TRBJ2-1; lacking DNA, the TRBD1 call made by TCRdb goes unchecked. The CDR3 is 12 amino acids. Germline CDR1 reads SQVTM; CDR2 reads ANQGSEA. The CDR3 sequence is CSVTGGGNEQFF.

The chain combines TRBV7-9 with TRBJ1-2; TCRdb indicates TRBD1, and absent DNA this call remains unverified. The germline V gene encodes CDR1 SEHNR and CDR2 FQNEAQ (reference sequence). The CDR3 is 14 residues long. CDR3 sequence reads: CASSLSTANYGYTF.

V and J are TRBV5-6 and TRBJ2-2; TCRdb proposes TRBD2, but this gene call is untestable without DNA. The CDR3 totals 14 residues. Germline V gene data show CDR1 as SGHDT and CDR2 as YYEEEE. CDR3 region: CASSLGLHTGELFF.

The chain is built from TRBV10-2 and TRBJ2-5; the TCRdb call, TRBD1, lacks DNA for checking. This CDR3 is built from 14 residues. Germline-derived CDR1 and CDR2 are WSHSY and SAAADI. The CDR3 sequence is CASKNRQPQETQYF.

The genes are TRBV9 and TRBJ1-1. The germline gives CDR1 SGDLS, CDR2 YYNGEE. The CDR3 consists of 19 residues. The CDR3 sequence: CASSVGFLRDGGENTEAFF.

The chain combines TRBV29-1 with TRBJ2-7. The germline V gene encodes CDR1 SQVTM and CDR2 ANQGSEA. CDR3 length: 13 residues. CDR3 region: CSVDEGNSSEQYF.

V is TRBV29-1 and J is TRBJ1-4; TCRdb lists TRBD1, though no DNA is available to test this call. CDR1 SQVTM and CDR2 ANQGSEA come from the germline V gene. This CDR3 is 12 amino acids long. The CDR3 reads CSVRDTNEKLFF.

This chain connects TRBV7-9 to TRBJ1-5; TCRdb's D gene call, TRBD1, goes unchecked for lack of DNA. The germline CDR1 and CDR2 sequences are SEHNR and FQNEAQ (reference sequence). This CDR3 is 14 amino acids long. CDR3 in amino acids: CASSSGQFNQPQHF.

This sequence joins TRBV5-4 and TRBJ2-7; as DNA is missing, the TRBD2 call by TCRdb cannot be tested. Germline V gene data show CDR1 as SGHNT and CDR2 as YYREEE (reference sequence). The CDR3 has 15 amino acids. CDR3 residues: CASSLAPGLAGEQYF.

This chain links TRBV9 with TRBJ1-1; lacking DNA, the TRBD1 call made by TCRdb goes unchecked. Germline lookup yields CDR1 SGDLS and CDR2 YYNGEE. The CDR3 length is 15 residues. The chain's CDR3 is CASSDEGGAGTEAFF.

This rearrangement joins TRBV6-2 or TRBV6-3 to TRBJ2-1; TCRdb reports TRBD1, a call that lacks DNA to check it against. The CDR3 consists of 16 residues. Germline CDR1 reads MNHEY; CDR2 reads SVGEGT. The CDR3 sequence is CASSFPTGPNYNEQFF.

The V and J genes are TRBV7-9 and TRBJ2-3. Germline V gene lookup returns CDR1 SEHNR and CDR2 FQNEAQ (reference sequence). This CDR3 is built from 15 residues. The CDR3 protein is CASSLGQRSTDTQYF.

The V gene is TRBV13, the J gene TRBJ2-7. The length of the CDR3 is 14 residues. Per the germline V gene, CDR1 is PRHDT and CDR2 is FYEKMQ (reference sequence). The CDR3 protein is CASSLGQGLLEQYF.

The chain employs TRBV7-8 and TRBJ2-1. Germline V gives CDR1 SGHVS, CDR2 FQNEAQ. The CDR3 spans 15 residues. The CDR3 here is CASSLYGSTYNEQFF.

The J gene is TRBJ2-1, the V gene TRBV7-9; the TCRdb call, TRBD2, lacks DNA for checking. This CDR3 contains 14 residues. The germline CDR1 and CDR2 sequences are SEHNR and FQNEAQ (reference sequence). The CDR3 spells CASSSGGWYNEQFF.

This sequence joins TRBV7-9 and TRBJ2-3; TCRdb's assignment of TRBD2 cannot be checked, as there is no DNA. The CDR3 loop spans 16 amino acids. CDR1 is SEHNR, CDR2 FQNEAQ, per germline (reference sequence). CDR3 loop: CASSLGSTSGTDTQYF.

The J gene is TRBJ2-3, the V gene TRBV29-1; TCRdb outputs TRBD1, but without DNA this stays unchecked. CDR3 length equals 14 residues. Germline V gene lookup returns CDR1 SQVTM and CDR2 ANQGSEA. This CDR3 is CSVGSGGDTDTQYF.

The V gene is TRBV29-1, the J gene TRBJ2-7; TCRdb returns TRBD1, unconfirmable since there is no DNA. The CDR3 consists of 15 residues. Germline V gene sequence: CDR1 SQVTM, CDR2 ANQGSEA. The CDR3 region is CSVERRDTPNYEQYF.

J is TRBJ2-1 and V is TRBV29-1; TCRdb outputs TRBD2, but without DNA this stays unchecked. This CDR3 has 13 residues. From germline, CDR1 is SQVTM and CDR2 ANQGSEA. The CDR3 sequence is CSVPGTSRNEQFF.